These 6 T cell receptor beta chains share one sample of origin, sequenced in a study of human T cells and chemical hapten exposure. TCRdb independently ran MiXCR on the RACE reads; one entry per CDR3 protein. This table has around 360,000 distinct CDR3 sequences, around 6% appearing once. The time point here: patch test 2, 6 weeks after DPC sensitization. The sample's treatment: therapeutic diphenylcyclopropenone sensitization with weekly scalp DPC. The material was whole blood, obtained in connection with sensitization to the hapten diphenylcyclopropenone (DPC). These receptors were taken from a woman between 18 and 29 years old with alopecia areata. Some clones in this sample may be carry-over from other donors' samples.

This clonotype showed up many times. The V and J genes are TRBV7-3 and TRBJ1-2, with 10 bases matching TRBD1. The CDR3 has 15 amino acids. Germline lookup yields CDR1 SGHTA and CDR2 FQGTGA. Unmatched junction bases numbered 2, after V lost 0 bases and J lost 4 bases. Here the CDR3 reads CASSLTGTGAYGYTF. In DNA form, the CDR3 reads TGTGCCAGCAGCTTAACCGGGACAGGGGCCTATGGCTACACCTTC.

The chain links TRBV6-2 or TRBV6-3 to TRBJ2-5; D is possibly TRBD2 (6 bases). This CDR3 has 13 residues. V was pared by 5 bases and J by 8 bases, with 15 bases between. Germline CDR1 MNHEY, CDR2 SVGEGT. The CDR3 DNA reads TGTGCCAGCAGTCGGGGGTCCAAGAATACCCAGTACTTC. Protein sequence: CASSRGSKNTQYF.

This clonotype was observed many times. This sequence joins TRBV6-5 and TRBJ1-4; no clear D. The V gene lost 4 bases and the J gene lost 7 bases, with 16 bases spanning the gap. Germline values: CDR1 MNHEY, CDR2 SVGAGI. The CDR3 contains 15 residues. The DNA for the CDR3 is TGTGCCAGCAGTTCTGGGAGGGTAGTGCGTGAAAAACTGTTTTTT. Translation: CASSSGRVVREKLFF.

CDR3: CASRSNVKGKMNIQYF. In DNA form, the CDR3 reads TGTGCCAGCAGATCTAACGTGAAGGGGAAAATGAACATTCAGTACTTC. The rearrangement uses TRBV28 and TRBJ2-4, with D perhaps matching TRBD1 (5 bases). V dropped 6 bases and J dropped 7 bases, with 22 bases sitting between them. The V gene's germline CDR1 is MDHEN and CDR2 SYDVKM. The CDR3 loop spans 16 amino acids.

Here the CDR3 reads CATRVGLPTDTQYF. CDR3 in DNA: TGTGCCACACGGGTGGGCCTCCCCACAGATACGCAGTATTTT. The rearrangement joins TRBV10-3 to TRBJ2-3; no clear D. This CDR3 comprises 14 residues. V was cut by 10 bases and J by 2 bases, with 16 bases left in between. Germline V gives CDR1 ENHRY, CDR2 SYGVKD.

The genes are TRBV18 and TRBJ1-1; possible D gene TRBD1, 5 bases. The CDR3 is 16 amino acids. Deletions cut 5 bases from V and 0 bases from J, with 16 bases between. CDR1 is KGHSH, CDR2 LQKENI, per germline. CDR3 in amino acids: CASSFDSPGLNTEAFF. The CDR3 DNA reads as TGTGCCAGCTCATTCGATTCACCGGGACTGAACACTGAAGCTTTCTTT.